These 31 T cell receptor beta chains share one sample of origin, sequenced in a study of blood T cell repertoires in COVID-19. Profiling relied on immunoSEQ multiplex PCR, and the TCRdb table lists in-frame clones only, not all of them. This sample has approximately 97,000 clones, with about 85% found just once. Input material: peripheral blood. These receptors originate from a man aged 45-60 years with active COVID-19.

The chain couples TRBV5-1 to TRBJ2-5; weak D call: TRBD2 (6 bases). The CDR3 totals 17 residues. CDR1 and CDR2 (germline): SGHRS, YFSETQ. Trimming shortened V by 0 bases and J by 2 bases, and 17 bases separated the two germline ends. CDR3 residues: CASSLAALAVTQETQYF. CDR3 DNA sequence: TGCGCCAGCAGCTTGGCGGCGTTAGCGGTAACTCAAGAGACCCAGTACTTC.

The rearrangement joins TRBV30 to TRBJ1-1, with D tentatively TRBD1 (5 bases). The V gene's germline CDR1 is GTSNPN and CDR2 SVGIG (reference sequence). Trimming pared 0 bases from V and 4 bases from J, leaving 30 bases between. CDR3 length: 20 residues. CDR3 residues: CAWSVRNLGYWDSRTTEAFF. The CDR3 bases are TGTGCCTGGAGTGTAAGGAATCTTGGCTATTGGGACTCCCGGACCACTGAAGCTTTCTTT.

V is TRBV2 and J is TRBJ1-3; TRBD1 is a possible D gene (5 bases). This CDR3 is 15 amino acids long. The V end was cut by 4 bases, the J end by 0 bases, with 10 bases between. Germline values: CDR1 SNHLY, CDR2 FYNNEI. The CDR3 loop reads CASSGQGSSGNTIYF. For the CDR3, the DNA is TGTGCCAGCAGTGGGCAGGGAAGCTCTGGAAACACCATATATTTT.

This chain joins TRBV4-2 and TRBJ2-4; TRBD2 aligns across 11 bases. The junction had 2 bases not matched to a gene; V was cut back by 3 bases and J by 1 base. Germline values: CDR1 LGHNA, CDR2 YNFKEQ. The CDR3 consists of 16 residues. This CDR3 reads CASSQPSGGAKNIQYF. CDR3 DNA sequence: TGTGCCAGCAGCCAGCCTAGCGGGGGGGCCAAAAACATTCAGTACTTC.

The chain combines TRBV4-2 with TRBJ2-3; the match to TRBD2 covers 10 bases. V dropped 0 bases and J dropped 2; count of bases not matched to a gene: 5. The CDR3 is made up of 17 amino acids. Germline V gene lookup returns CDR1 LGHNA and CDR2 YNFKEQ. The CDR3 protein is CASSQEVLAGTTDTQYF. Written as DNA, the CDR3 is TGTGCCAGCAGCCAAGAGGTACTAGCGGGGACCACAGATACGCAGTATTTT.

This clone showed up just once. At one end, the junction sequence differs from germline, possibly due to a read error. The identical CDR3 is also encoded by other nucleotide sequences in the sample. The chain uses TRBV20-1 and TRBJ2-7; TRBD1 is a possible D gene (5 bases). CDR1 and CDR2 (germline): DFQATT, SNEGSKA (reference sequence). This CDR3 is built from 11 residues. The CDR3 loop is CSARDSYEQYF. The CDR3 coding sequence is TGCAGTGCGAGAGACAGCTACGAGCAGTACTTC.

V usage is TRBV18 and J usage is TRBJ1-1; unclear D gene. The germline CDR1 and CDR2 sequences are KGHSH and LQKENI. The CDR3 length is 14 residues. With 0 bases removed from V and 3 bases from J, the gap between germline ends came to 8 bases. The CDR3 region has the DNA TGTGCCAGCTCACCACCGTCAGGATACACTGAAGCTTTCTTT. It specifies CASSPPSGYTEAFF.

The chain is built from TRBV6-5 and TRBJ1-4, with TRBD1 matching over 7 bases. The V gene end was trimmed by 1 base and the J gene end by 6 bases; junction bases not matched to a gene: 5. The germline V gene has CDR1 MNHEY and CDR2 SVGAGI. This CDR3 contains 15 residues. This CDR3 is CASSYWTGGDEKLFF. The CDR3 DNA sequence: TGTGCCAGCAGTTACTGGACAGGAGGGGATGAAAAACTGTTTTTT.

The CDR3 bases are TGTGCCAGCAGCGTACTCGCGGGGGGGGCAGATACGCAGTATTTT. Protein: CASSVLAGGADTQYF. This chain joins TRBV9 and TRBJ2-3; TRBD2 matches 9 bases. V gave up 1 base and J gave up 4 bases; unmatched junction bases: 4. This CDR3 has 15 amino acids. In germline, CDR1 is SGDLS, CDR2 YYNGEE. Supplemented by reference TRBV9 and TRBJ2-3, the full variable domain reads DSGVTQTPKHLITATGQRVTLRCSPRSGDLSVYWYQQSLDQGLQFLIQYYNGEERAKGNILERFSAQQFPDLHSELNLSSLELGDSALYFCASSVLAGGADTQYFGPGTRLTVL.

The table lists this clone with a count of one. The gene calls are TRBV7-2 and TRBJ2-2; TRBD1 might be the D (5 bases). V shed 5 bases and J shed 3 bases, with 13 bases lying between them. CDR1 SGHTA and CDR2 FQGNSA come from the germline V gene. This CDR3 comprises 15 residues. CDR3 protein: CASSPRTRYTGELFF. The DNA of the CDR3 is TGTGCCAGCAGCCCCCGGACAAGATACACCGGGGAGCTGTTTTTT.

This rearrangement joins TRBV6-2 or TRBV6-3 to TRBJ2-1; no clear D gene. Trimming shortened V by 5 bases and J by 6 bases, and 8 bases separated the two germline ends. CDR1 is MNHEY and CDR2 is SVGEGT in the germline V gene. The CDR3 is 12 amino acids. As DNA, the CDR3 is TGTGCCAGCAGTCGCTCGGGCAATGAGCAGTTCTTC. Protein: CASSRSGNEQFF.

The chain carries TRBV2 and TRBJ1-2; D gene uncertain. Germline CDR1 and CDR2: SNHLY and FYNNEI. Trimming stripped 4 bases from V and 3 bases from J, with 12 bases between. The CDR3 length is 14 residues. The CDR3 loop reads CASSVTFLYYGYTF. The CDR3 DNA reads TGTGCCAGCAGTGTGACATTCCTTTACTATGGCTACACCTTC. The whole variable domain, remainder taken from reference TRBV2 and TRBJ1-2, is EPEVTQTPSHQVTQMGQEVILRCVPISNHLYFYWYRQILGQKVEFLVSFYNNEISEKSEIFDDQFSVERPDGSNFTLKIRSTKLEDSAMYFCASSVTFLYYGYTFGSGTRLTVV.

The rearrangement joins TRBV6-5 to TRBJ2-7, with D possibly matching TRBD2 (5 bases). Germline V gene lookup returns CDR1 MNHEY and CDR2 SVGAGI. Deletions cut 6 bases from V and 3 bases from J, with 12 bases between. The CDR3 has 13 amino acids. CDR3 protein: CASSRDGNYEQYF. The CDR3 coding sequence is TGTGCCAGCAGCCGCGACGGGAACTACGAGCAGTACTTC.

The CDR3 loop reads CASSPGHLSTDTQYF. The CDR3 DNA follows: TGTGCCAGCAGCCCGGGACACCTCAGCACAGATACGCAGTATTTT. The chain links TRBV7-3 to TRBJ2-3, with a possible D match to TRBD1 (6 bases). V lost 5 bases and J lost 0, with 12 bases in between. CDR1 is SGHTA and CDR2 is FQGTGA in the germline V gene. The CDR3 covers 15 residues.

This chain uses TRBV6-6 with TRBJ2-1; D gene unclear. This CDR3 has 12 amino acids. Germline CDR1 is MNHNY and CDR2 is SVGAGI (reference sequence). V gave up 5 bases and J gave up 7 bases, with 9 bases separating them. CDR3 nucleotide sequence: TGTGCCAGCAGTCTCCAGGAAAATGAGCAGTTCTTC. Translated, it gives CASSLQENEQFF.

This clone was seen repeatedly, ten times or more. This chain connects TRBV5-1 to TRBJ2-5; TRBD2 aligns across 7 bases. The CDR3 extends over 14 amino acids. Trimming at V came to 2 bases and at J to 1 base, leaving 2 bases not matched to a gene. Per the germline V gene, CDR1 is SGHRS and CDR2 is YFSETQ. DNA for the CDR3: TGCGCCAGCAGCTTCGCTAGCGGCCAAGAGACCCAGTACTTC. Protein product: CASSFASGQETQYF.

This sequence joins TRBV30 and TRBJ1-2; D ambiguous. The CDR3 is made up of 16 amino acids. The ends were cut back, 3 bases at V and 4 bases at J, with 21 bases in the middle. CDR1 is GTSNPN and CDR2 is SVGIG in the germline V gene (reference sequence). CDR3 in amino acids: CAWRSIGSSGGYGYTF. The CDR3 DNA reads as TGTGCCTGGAGGAGCATTGGGTCCTCCGGCGGCTATGGCTACACCTTC.

The V gene is TRBV29-1, the J gene TRBJ2-5; 8 bases agree with TRBD2. With 4 bases clipped from V and 5 bases from J, the junction kept 3 bases outside the gene matches. The CDR3 runs 12 residues. Germline-derived CDR1 and CDR2 are SQVTM and ANQGSEA. DNA for the CDR3: TGCAGCGTTGTTAGCGGGACTGAGACCCAGTACTTC. Amino acid sequence: CSVVSGTETQYF.

This clone was seen only a few times. The chain has TRBV11-3 and TRBJ2-7; possibly TRBD2 for D (5 bases). This CDR3 is 14 amino acids long. Germline V gene sequence: CDR1 SGHNT, CDR2 YENEEA. The ends were cut back, 5 bases at V and 3 bases at J, with 14 bases in the middle. The CDR3 protein is CASSRGPSYYEQYF. CDR3 coding DNA: TGTGCCAGCAGCCGCGGGCCGTCCTACTACGAGCAGTACTTC. The full variable domain, with the rest looked up from reference TRBV11-3 and TRBJ2-7, is EAGVVQSPRYKIIEKKQPVAFWCNPISGHNTLYWYLQNLGQGPELLIRYENEEAVDDSQLPKDRFSAERLKGVDSTLKIQPAELGDSAVYLCASSRGPSYYEQYFGPGTRLTVT.

This clone was detected once. The chain combines TRBV6-2 or TRBV6-3 with TRBJ2-7; 9 bases map to TRBD1. J was trimmed by 5 bases and V by 5 bases; bases with no gene match: 7. Germline V lookup: CDR1 MNHEY, CDR2 SVGEGT. There are 14 residues in the CDR3. Here the CDR3 DNA reads TGTGCCAGCAGTCGGGACAGGGTACTACACGAGCAGTACTTC. This codes for CASSRDRVLHEQYF.

The chain employs TRBV3-1 (or the pseudogene TRBV3-2) and TRBJ2-5; no definite D call. The CDR3 sequence is 12 residues long. V lost 4 bases, J lost 5 bases, and 8 bases lay in between. Germline CDR1 and CDR2: LGHDT and YNNKEL (reference sequence). The CDR3, as DNA: TGTGCCAGCAGCCCCCGCGGTGAGACCCAGTACTTC. This sequence encodes CASSPRGETQYF.

The CDR3 DNA follows: TGTGCCTGGAGGCGAGGGTCCTCCGTGGGCACTGAAGCTTTCTTT. This codes for CAWRRGSSVGTEAFF. This chain joins TRBV30 and TRBJ1-1; unclear D gene. Trimming removed 3 bases from V and 4 bases from J, with 18 bases in between. This CDR3 comprises 15 residues. CDR1 is GTSNPN and CDR2 is SVGIG in the germline V gene (reference sequence).

The genes are TRBV7-2 and TRBJ2-1; 9 bases agree with TRBD1. The CDR3 covers 19 residues. The V segment lost 4 bases and the J segment 10 bases; nucleotides outside the gene matches: 23. In germline, CDR1 is SGHTA, CDR2 FQGNSA. In DNA form, the CDR3 reads TGTGCCAGCAGCTCAATCCGCCGGGACAGGGTTAAGGTTCGGGACGAGCAGTTCTTC. Its translation: CASSSIRRDRVKVRDEQFF.

For the CDR3, the DNA is TGTGCCAGCATTACAGGGGCCGGGGAGCTGTTTTTT. Translated, it gives CASITGAGELFF. The rearrangement links TRBV28 to TRBJ2-2; 7 positions match TRBD1. V dropped 7 bases and J dropped 6; count of bases not matched to a gene: 2. The CDR3 runs to 12 residues. Germline CDR1 reads MDHEN; CDR2 reads SYDVKM.

The J gene is TRBJ1-6, the V gene TRBV2; D is possibly TRBD1 (5 bases). This CDR3 region has 16 residues. Germline CDR1 reads SNHLY; CDR2 reads FYNNEI. V lost 2 bases and J lost 1, with 9 bases in between. The CDR3 nucleotides are TGTGCCAGCAGTGAACGGGGGAAATCCTATAATTCACCCCTCCACTTT. It codes for CASSERGKSYNSPLHF.

The rearrangement uses TRBV5-4 and TRBJ1-2; 7 nucleotides line up with TRBD1. The germline gives CDR1 SGHNT, CDR2 YYREEE (reference sequence). V was pared by 4 bases and J by 4 bases, with 10 bases of the junction left unmatched. The CDR3 covers 15 residues. The CDR3 loop is CASSLSGDSSYGYTF. The CDR3 DNA reads as TGTGCCAGCAGCCTATCCGGGGACAGTAGCTATGGCTACACCTTC.

J is TRBJ1-3 and V is TRBV5-1; possible D gene TRBD1, 5 bases. The CDR3 spans 15 residues. Trimming cost V 5 bases and J 2 bases, with 14 bases left between them. Germline CDR1 and CDR2: SGHRS and YFSETQ. CDR3 region: CASRLDSRPGNTIYF. The CDR3 DNA follows: TGCGCCAGCAGATTAGACAGTCGCCCTGGAAACACCATATATTTT.

CDR3 DNA: TGCAGTGCTAGTCCGACTAGCGGGGGGGTGAGCACCGGGGAGCTGTTTTTT. Its translation: CSASPTSGGVSTGELFF. J is TRBJ2-2 and V is TRBV20-1; 14 bases map to TRBD2. V was pared by 3 bases and J by 4 bases, with 7 bases of the junction left unmatched. The germline V gene has CDR1 DFQATT and CDR2 SNEGSKA (reference sequence). This CDR3 is built from 17 residues.

This chain uses TRBV5-5 with TRBJ2-1; D is unresolved. The CDR3 extends over 13 amino acids. The germline CDR1 and CDR2 sequences are SGHKS and YYEKEE (reference sequence). Trimming removed 0 bases at V and 3 bases at J, with 4 bases between. The CDR3 loop reads CASSLGSYNEQFF. The CDR3, as DNA: TGTGCCAGCAGCTTGGGCAGCTACAATGAGCAGTTCTTC.

The chain has TRBV12-5 and TRBJ1-1; possible D gene TRBD1, 5 bases. Trimming removed 1 base at V and 10 bases at J, with 13 bases between. Germline CDR1 LGHNT, CDR2 FRNRAP. The length of the CDR3 is 13 residues. CDR3 nucleotide sequence: TGTGCTAGTGGTTTGGGCGGGGGGGAAGGAGCTTTCTTT. Its translation is CASGLGGGEGAFF.

This clone was picked up many times. The chain carries TRBV14 and TRBJ1-2; perhaps TRBD1 as D (6 bases). The CDR3 totals 13 residues. V was cut by 3 bases and J by 7 bases, with 12 bases left in between. Germline V gene lookup returns CDR1 SGHDN and CDR2 FVKESK. CDR3 nucleotide sequence: TGTGCCAGCAGCCACAGGGGTCAAAGTGGCTACACCTTC. Amino acid sequence: CASSHRGQSGYTF.